This T cell receptor (beta chain) is drawn from a study of response to subunit inactivated influenza vaccine. The sample holds a few counts of this clonotype. Its matching antigen is unknown. This CDR3 is built from 16 residues. The V gene end was trimmed by 5 bases and the J gene end by 7 bases; junction bases not matched to a gene: 7. TCRdb reanalysed the RT-PCR reads using MiXCR and keeps one entry per CDR3 protein. The repertoire holds about 540,000 distinct CDR3 sequences, with about 15% as singletons. Study-wide findings and caveats: New T cells are recruited in small numbers by each seasonal influenza vaccination, according to the authors' suggestion.

The sample in question was PBMCs from blood, obtained roughly 12 days after vaccination. The sequence derives from a man between 50 and 59 years old who received an inactivated influenza vaccine. The rearrangement links TRBV12-3 or TRBV12-4 to TRBJ2-1; the match to TRBD2 covers 14 bases. DNA of the CDR3: TGTGCCAGCAGTCCCGGACTAGCGGGGGGCCGAAATGAGCAGTTCTTC. Translation gives CASSPGLAGGRNEQFF.